The TCR beta chain described here comes from a study of T cells in Graves' hyperthyroidism and ophthalmopathy. Overall study findings and caveats: A model using 13 V-J features told ophthalmopathy apart from stable hyperthyroidism. Appearing also in blood were most of the thyroid clonotypes expanded above 0.001.

V lost 5 bases to trimming and J lost 2 bases, with 19 bases between them. The CDR3 runs to 17 residues. CDR1 is DFQATT, CDR2 SNEGSKA, per germline (reference sequence). Turning to this clonotype: Its antigen remains unidentified.

For the diagnoses, clinical symptoms, serum thyroxine and TRAb, thyroid ultrasound and orbital computed tomography were used. TCR beta CDR3 sequences were amplified from RNA transcripts. The TCR CDR3 first-round RT-PCR relied on the HTBI primer set. TCRdb re-analysed the multiplex PCR reads in MiXCR, keeping a single row per CDR3 protein. The repertoire has fewer than 650,000 distinct CDR3 sequences, about 15% of them found once; the top ten carry around 14%. Sequencing was carried out using blood. J is TRBJ2-6 and V is TRBV20-1; tentatively, D is TRBD1 (6 bases). This TCR was sampled from a middle-aged woman with Graves' hyperthyroidism. CDR3 nucleotide sequence: TGCAGTGCTGGTAGACCGGACAGCCCCCCTGGGGCCAACGTCCTGACTTTC. This encodes CSAGRPDSPPGANVLTF.